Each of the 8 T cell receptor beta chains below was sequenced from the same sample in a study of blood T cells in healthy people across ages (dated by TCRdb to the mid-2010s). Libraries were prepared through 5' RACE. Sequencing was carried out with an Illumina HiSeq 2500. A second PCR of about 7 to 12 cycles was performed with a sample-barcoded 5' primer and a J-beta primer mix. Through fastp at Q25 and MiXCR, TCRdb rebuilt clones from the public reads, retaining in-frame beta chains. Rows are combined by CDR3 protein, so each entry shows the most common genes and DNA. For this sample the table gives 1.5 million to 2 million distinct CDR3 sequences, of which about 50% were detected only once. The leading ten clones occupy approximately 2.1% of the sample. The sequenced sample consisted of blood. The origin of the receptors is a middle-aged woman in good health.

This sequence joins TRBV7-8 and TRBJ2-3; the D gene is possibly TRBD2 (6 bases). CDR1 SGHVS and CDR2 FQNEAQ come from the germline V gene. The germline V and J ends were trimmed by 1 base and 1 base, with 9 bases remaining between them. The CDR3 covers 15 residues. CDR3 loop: CASSLVWGGTDTQYF. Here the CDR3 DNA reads TGTGCCAGCAGCTTAGTGTGGGGGGGCACAGATACGCAGTATTTT.

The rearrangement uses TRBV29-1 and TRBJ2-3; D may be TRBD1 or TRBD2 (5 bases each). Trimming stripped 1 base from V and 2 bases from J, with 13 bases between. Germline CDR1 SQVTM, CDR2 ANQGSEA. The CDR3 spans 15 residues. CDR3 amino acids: CSVEGELGDTDTQYF. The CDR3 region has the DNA TGCAGCGTTGAAGGGGAACTGGGGGACACAGATACGCAGTATTTT.

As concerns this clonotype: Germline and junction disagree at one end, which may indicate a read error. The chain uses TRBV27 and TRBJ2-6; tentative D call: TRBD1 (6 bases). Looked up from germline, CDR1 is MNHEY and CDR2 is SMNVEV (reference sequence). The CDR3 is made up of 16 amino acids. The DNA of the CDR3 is TGTGCCAGCAGACCGGGACACACCTCTGGGGCCAACGTCCCGACTTTC. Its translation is CASRPGHTSGANVPTF.

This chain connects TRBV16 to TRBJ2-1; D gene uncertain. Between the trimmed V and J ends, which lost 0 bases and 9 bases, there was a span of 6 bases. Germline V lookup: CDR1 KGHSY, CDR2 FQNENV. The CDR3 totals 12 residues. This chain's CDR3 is CASSQSSAEQFF. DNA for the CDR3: TGTGCCAGCAGCCAATCTAGTGCTGAGCAGTTCTTC. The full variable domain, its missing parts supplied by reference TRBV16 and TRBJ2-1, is GEEVAQTPKHLVRGEGQKAKLYCAPIKGHSYVFWYQQVLKNEFKFLISFQNENVFDETGMPKERFSAKCLPNSPCSLEIQATKLEDSAVYFCASSQSSAEQFFGPGTRLTVL.

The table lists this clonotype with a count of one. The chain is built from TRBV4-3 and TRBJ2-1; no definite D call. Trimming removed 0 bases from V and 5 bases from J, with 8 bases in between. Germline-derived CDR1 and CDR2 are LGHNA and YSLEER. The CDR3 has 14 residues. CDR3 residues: CASSQDLTDNEQFF. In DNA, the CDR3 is TGCGCCAGCAGCCAAGATCTAACAGACAATGAGCAGTTCTTC.

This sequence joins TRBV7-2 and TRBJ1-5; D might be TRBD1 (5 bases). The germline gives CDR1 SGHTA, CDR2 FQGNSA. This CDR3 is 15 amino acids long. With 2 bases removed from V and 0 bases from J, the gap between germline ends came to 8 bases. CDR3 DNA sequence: TGTGCCAGCAGCTTATGGGGGGATAGCAATCAGCCCCAGCATTTT. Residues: CASSLWGDSNQPQHF.

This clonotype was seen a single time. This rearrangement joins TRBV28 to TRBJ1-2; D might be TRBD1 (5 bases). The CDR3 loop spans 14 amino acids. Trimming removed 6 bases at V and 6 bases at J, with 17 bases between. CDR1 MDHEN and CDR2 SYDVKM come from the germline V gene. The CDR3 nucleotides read TGTGCCAGCAGATACTTTACCCAGGGTCATGGCTACACCTTC. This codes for CASRYFTQGHGYTF.

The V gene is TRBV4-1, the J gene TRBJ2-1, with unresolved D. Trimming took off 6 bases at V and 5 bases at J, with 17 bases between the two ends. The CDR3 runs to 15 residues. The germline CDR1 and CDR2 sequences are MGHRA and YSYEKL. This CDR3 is CASSGDEVANNEQFF. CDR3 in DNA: TGCGCCAGCAGTGGGGATGAGGTCGCAAACAATGAGCAGTTCTTC.